The clone carrying this T cell receptor (beta chain) was counted once. Unsorted PBMC DNA went through sequencing on ten immunoSEQ deep assay plates. Data came from immunoSEQ multiplex PCR; TCRdb stores just in-frame clones and leaves some out. The sample contains around 500,000 clones, 81% of which appear only once. Germline-derived CDR1 and CDR2 are LNHDA and SQIVND (reference sequence). V lost 5 bases and J lost 2; bases outside the gene matches: 8. The CDR3 runs to 16 residues. Donors had no recently reported acute infections or vaccinations and were HIV-negative. This sample was taken from a study of shared clonotypes between healthy human individuals.

The genes are TRBV19 and TRBJ2-1, with TRBD1 matching 8 bases. Material for sequencing was PBMCs. The TCR sequence derives from a woman between 40 and 55 years old in good health. Some clones in this sample may be carry-over from other donors' samples. CDR3 amino acids: CASSLRTGRPYNEQFF. The CDR3 bases are TGTGCCAGTAGTCTTAGGACAGGGAGGCCCTACAATGAGCAGTTCTTC.